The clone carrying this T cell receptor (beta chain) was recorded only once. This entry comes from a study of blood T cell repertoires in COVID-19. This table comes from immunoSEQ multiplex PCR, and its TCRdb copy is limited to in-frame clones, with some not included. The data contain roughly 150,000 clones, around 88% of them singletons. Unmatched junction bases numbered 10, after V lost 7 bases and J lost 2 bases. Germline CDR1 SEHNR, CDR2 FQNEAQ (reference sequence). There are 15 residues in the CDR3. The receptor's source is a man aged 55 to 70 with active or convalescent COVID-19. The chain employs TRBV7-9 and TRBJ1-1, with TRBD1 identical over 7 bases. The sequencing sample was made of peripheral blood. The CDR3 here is CASTPNRGTNTEAFF. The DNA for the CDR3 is TGTGCCAGCACCCCGAACAGGGGAACTAACACTGAAGCTTTCTTT.